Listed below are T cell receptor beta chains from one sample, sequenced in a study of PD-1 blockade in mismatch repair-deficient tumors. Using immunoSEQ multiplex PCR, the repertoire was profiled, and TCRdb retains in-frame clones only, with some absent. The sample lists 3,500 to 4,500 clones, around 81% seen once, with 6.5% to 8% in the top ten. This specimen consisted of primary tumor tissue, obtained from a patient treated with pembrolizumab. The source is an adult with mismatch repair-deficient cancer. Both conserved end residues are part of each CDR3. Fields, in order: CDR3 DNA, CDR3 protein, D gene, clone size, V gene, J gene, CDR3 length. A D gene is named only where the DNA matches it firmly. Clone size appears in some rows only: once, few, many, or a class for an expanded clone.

cdr3_nt: TGTGCCAGCAGTTCGGGCTACAGGGGGAATCAGCCCCAGCATTTT
cdr3_aa: CASSSGYRGNQPQHF
d_call: TRBD1
clone_size: NA
v_call: TRBV28
j_call: TRBJ1-5
cdr3_length: 15

cdr3_nt: TGTGCCAGCAGCTTGGGACTAGCGGGGAACAATGAGCAGTTCTTC
cdr3_aa: CASSLGLAGNNEQFF
d_call: TRBD2
clone_size: once
v_call: TRBV5-4
j_call: TRBJ2-1
cdr3_length: 15

cdr3_nt: TGTGCCAGCAGCTGGGGAGCGGCAAACATTCAGTACTTC
cdr3_aa: CASSWGAANIQYF
d_call: NA
clone_size: NA
v_call: TRBV7-9
j_call: TRBJ2-4
cdr3_length: 13

cdr3_nt: TGTGCCAGCAGCGTTCTCCCCACTAGCGGGAGTTACGAGCAGTACTTC
cdr3_aa: CASSVLPTSGSYEQYF
d_call: TRBD2
clone_size: NA
v_call: TRBV9
j_call: TRBJ2-7
cdr3_length: 16

cdr3_nt: TGTGCCAGCAGCCAAACCAGGGCTAGCGGGGACAATGAGCAGTTCTTC
cdr3_aa: CASSQTRASGDNEQFF
d_call: TRBD2
clone_size: NA
v_call: TRBV4-2
j_call: TRBJ2-1
cdr3_length: 16

cdr3_nt: TGCAGCGTAAGGACAGGGAACGAAAAACTGTTTTTT
cdr3_aa: CSVRTGNEKLFF
d_call: TRBD1
clone_size: NA
v_call: TRBV29-1
j_call: TRBJ1-4
cdr3_length: 12

cdr3_nt: TGTGCCAGCAGTGGGACAAACACCGGGGAGCTGTTTTTT
cdr3_aa: CASSGTNTGELFF
d_call: NA
clone_size: NA
v_call: TRBV6-4
j_call: TRBJ2-2
cdr3_length: 13

cdr3_nt: TGTGCCAGCAGCCTGTACAATGAGCAGTTCTTC
cdr3_aa: CASSLYNEQFF
d_call: NA
clone_size: NA
v_call: TRBV9
j_call: TRBJ2-1
cdr3_length: 11

cdr3_nt: TGTGCCAGCAGACTCGGACAGGGCCCCCAGCCCCAGCATTTT
cdr3_aa: CASRLGQGPQPQHF
d_call: TRBD1
clone_size: NA
v_call: TRBV6-5
j_call: TRBJ1-5
cdr3_length: 14

cdr3_nt: TGTGCCAGCATCCCGGGGTGGCAGCTCAAGGGAAACACCATATATTTT
cdr3_aa: CASIPGWQLKGNTIYF
d_call: NA
clone_size: NA
v_call: TRBV2
j_call: TRBJ1-3
cdr3_length: 16

cdr3_nt: TGTGCCAGCAGACCCAGACAGGACCTCTATGGCTACACCTTC
cdr3_aa: CASRPRQDLYGYTF
d_call: NA
clone_size: NA
v_call: TRBV28
j_call: TRBJ1-2
cdr3_length: 14

cdr3_nt: TGTGCCAGCAGCTTAGACAGCTCCTACAATGAGCAGTTCTTC
cdr3_aa: CASSLDSSYNEQFF
d_call: NA
clone_size: NA
v_call: TRBV11-2
j_call: TRBJ2-1
cdr3_length: 14

cdr3_nt: TGCGCCAGCAGCCAAAATCCCGGGAGCACAGATACGCAGTATTTT
cdr3_aa: CASSQNPGSTDTQYF
d_call: NA
clone_size: NA
v_call: TRBV4-1
j_call: TRBJ2-3
cdr3_length: 15

cdr3_nt: TGTGCCAGCAGCTTCTGGGGCGCGAACACAGATACGCAGTATTTT
cdr3_aa: CASSFWGANTDTQYF
d_call: NA
clone_size: NA
v_call: TRBV5-6
j_call: TRBJ2-3
cdr3_length: 15

cdr3_nt: TGTGCCAGCAGTTTACAGGGGAGCGATGAAAAACTGTTTTTT
cdr3_aa: CASSLQGSDEKLFF
d_call: NA
clone_size: NA
v_call: TRBV28
j_call: TRBJ1-4
cdr3_length: 14

cdr3_nt: TGTGCCAGCACTAGCGGGTTGGTGGGCAATGAGCAGTTCTTC
cdr3_aa: CASTSGLVGNEQFF
d_call: TRBD2
clone_size: NA
v_call: TRBV9
j_call: TRBJ2-1
cdr3_length: 14

cdr3_nt: TGTGCCAGTATCCCGGGACAGGTATTCACTGAAGCTTTCTTT
cdr3_aa: CASIPGQVFTEAFF
d_call: TRBD1
clone_size: NA
v_call: TRBV19
j_call: TRBJ1-1
cdr3_length: 14

cdr3_nt: TGTGCCAGCTCTCAAACTGGGGCCGAAACTGAAGCTTTCTTT
cdr3_aa: CASSQTGAETEAFF
d_call: NA
clone_size: NA
v_call: TRBV18
j_call: TRBJ1-1
cdr3_length: 14

cdr3_nt: TGTGCCAGCAGGGATCACAGGGACACCTTACACTATGGCTACACCTTC
cdr3_aa: CASRDHRDTLHYGYTF
d_call: NA
clone_size: NA
v_call: TRBV6-6
j_call: TRBJ1-2
cdr3_length: 16

cdr3_nt: TGCAGCGTTGAAGATCTTAGGTTGCGTCGAGGGTCCGGGAAGACCCAGTACTTC
cdr3_aa: CSVEDLRLRRGSGKTQYF
d_call: NA
clone_size: NA
v_call: TRBV29-1
j_call: TRBJ2-5
cdr3_length: 18

cdr3_nt: TGTGCCAGCAGCTTAGATTGGCTAGCGGGAGCCCAAGAGACCCAGTACTTC
cdr3_aa: CASSLDWLAGAQETQYF
d_call: TRBD2
clone_size: NA
v_call: TRBV7-6
j_call: TRBJ2-5
cdr3_length: 17

cdr3_nt: TGCAGTGCTAGGGAGGTCACCGAAGCTTTCTTT
cdr3_aa: CSAREVTEAFF
d_call: NA
clone_size: NA
v_call: TRBV20-1
j_call: TRBJ1-1
cdr3_length: 11

cdr3_nt: TGTGCCAGCAGCGGCCGGGGTAACTATGGCTACACCTTC
cdr3_aa: CASSGRGNYGYTF
d_call: NA
clone_size: once
v_call: TRBV9
j_call: TRBJ1-2
cdr3_length: 13

cdr3_nt: TGTGCCAGTAGTAGGGGACAGAGTACCCGTAGCAATCAGCCCCAGCATTTT
cdr3_aa: CASSRGQSTRSNQPQHF
d_call: TRBD1
clone_size: once
v_call: TRBV19
j_call: TRBJ1-5
cdr3_length: 17

cdr3_nt: TGCGCCAGCAGCCAAGTGCACAGCCTAATTGAGTCCCTCCACTTT
cdr3_aa: CASSQVHSLIESLHF
d_call: NA
clone_size: NA
v_call: TRBV4-1
j_call: TRBJ1-6
cdr3_length: 15

cdr3_nt: TGTGCCAGCAGCTTAGCCCTAGCGGGAGGGCGTACCGGGGAGCTGTTTTTT
cdr3_aa: CASSLALAGGRTGELFF
d_call: TRBD2
clone_size: NA
v_call: TRBV13
j_call: TRBJ2-2
cdr3_length: 17

cdr3_nt: TGTGCCAGCAGCTCCAGACCCGGGACAGAGAACACTGAAGCTTTCTTT
cdr3_aa: CASSSRPGTENTEAFF
d_call: TRBD1
clone_size: once
v_call: TRBV11-3
j_call: TRBJ1-1
cdr3_length: 16

cdr3_nt: TGTGCCAGCAGCTTGCAGGGGGCTGCCGGGGAGCTGTTTTTT
cdr3_aa: CASSLQGAAGELFF
d_call: TRBD1
clone_size: NA
v_call: TRBV7-6
j_call: TRBJ2-2
cdr3_length: 14

cdr3_nt: TGTGCCAGCAGCCAAGTAACAGGGAGTAATTCACCCCTCCACTTT
cdr3_aa: CASSQVTGSNSPLHF
d_call: NA
clone_size: few
v_call: TRBV4-2
j_call: TRBJ1-6
cdr3_length: 15

cdr3_nt: TGTGCCAGCGGGGACAGGGCACCCTACGAGCAGTACTTC
cdr3_aa: CASGDRAPYEQYF
d_call: TRBD1
clone_size: NA
v_call: TRBV28
j_call: TRBJ2-7
cdr3_length: 13

cdr3_nt: TGTGCCAGCCGCCCCGGGACAGGGGGCCATGGCTACACCTTC
cdr3_aa: CASRPGTGGHGYTF
d_call: TRBD1
clone_size: NA
v_call: TRBV6-1
j_call: TRBJ1-2
cdr3_length: 14

cdr3_nt: TGTGCCAGCAGTGAAGCCCGACGGACTAGTTATGAAAAACTGTTTTTT
cdr3_aa: CASSEARRTSYEKLFF
d_call: NA
clone_size: NA
v_call: TRBV6-1
j_call: TRBJ1-4
cdr3_length: 16

cdr3_nt: TGTGCCAGCAGCTTATTTGCCCCCGGGACAGGGAGCGCCGGGGAGCTGTTTTTT
cdr3_aa: CASSLFAPGTGSAGELFF
d_call: TRBD1
clone_size: NA
v_call: TRBV7-6
j_call: TRBJ2-2
cdr3_length: 18

cdr3_nt: TGTGCCAGCATGGTAAGGGGCACTGAAGCTTTCTTT
cdr3_aa: CASMVRGTEAFF
d_call: NA
clone_size: NA
v_call: TRBV28
j_call: TRBJ1-1
cdr3_length: 12

cdr3_nt: TGTGCCAGCAGCTCTAGCGGGGGTTCCTGGAATGAGCAGTTCTTC
cdr3_aa: CASSSSGGSWNEQFF
d_call: TRBD2
clone_size: NA
v_call: TRBV9
j_call: TRBJ2-1
cdr3_length: 15

cdr3_nt: TGTGCCAGTAGTATACGCGGTAGAGGGTTTCAGCCCCAGCATTTT
cdr3_aa: CASSIRGRGFQPQHF
d_call: NA
clone_size: NA
v_call: TRBV19
j_call: TRBJ1-5
cdr3_length: 15

cdr3_nt: TGTGCCAGCAGCCTTGACAGTGCAACTAATGAAAAACTGTTTTTT
cdr3_aa: CASSLDSATNEKLFF
d_call: NA
clone_size: NA
v_call: TRBV6-6
j_call: TRBJ1-4
cdr3_length: 15

cdr3_nt: TGCGCCAGCAGCTTGGCCTGGGGCGGAATGAGGGAGACCCAGTACTTC
cdr3_aa: CASSLAWGGMRETQYF
d_call: NA
clone_size: NA
v_call: TRBV5-1
j_call: TRBJ2-5
cdr3_length: 16

cdr3_nt: TGTGCCAGCAGTCGGATAGCGGACCCCTCCTACGAGCAGTACTTC
cdr3_aa: CASSRIADPSYEQYF
d_call: NA
clone_size: few
v_call: TRBV2
j_call: TRBJ2-7
cdr3_length: 15

cdr3_nt: TGTGCCAGCAGGCAGGGCAGGGTGGGGAATTCACCCCTCCACTTT
cdr3_aa: CASRQGRVGNSPLHF
d_call: NA
clone_size: NA
v_call: TRBV28
j_call: TRBJ1-6
cdr3_length: 15

cdr3_nt: TGTGCCAGCAGCTTAAGGGGCATAGCGGGAGCAGGGTACAATGAGCAGTTCTTC
cdr3_aa: CASSLRGIAGAGYNEQFF
d_call: TRBD2
clone_size: once
v_call: TRBV7-3
j_call: TRBJ2-1
cdr3_length: 18

cdr3_nt: TGTGCCAGCAGTCCCACCCCCGGGACTAGCGGGGGGAGCTCCTACGAGCAGTACTTC
cdr3_aa: CASSPTPGTSGGSSYEQYF
d_call: TRBD2
clone_size: NA
v_call: TRBV27
j_call: TRBJ2-7
cdr3_length: 19

cdr3_nt: TGTGCCAGCAACTCCGGACTAGACTATGGTGAGCAGTTCTTC
cdr3_aa: CASNSGLDYGEQFF
d_call: TRBD2
clone_size: once
v_call: TRBV2
j_call: TRBJ2-1
cdr3_length: 14

cdr3_nt: TGCAGTGCGACATCCTACAATGAGCAGTTCTTC
cdr3_aa: CSATSYNEQFF
d_call: NA
clone_size: NA
v_call: TRBV20-1
j_call: TRBJ2-1
cdr3_length: 11

cdr3_nt: TGTGCCAGCACATCAGGGGGCGGGTTTGGCTACACCTTC
cdr3_aa: CASTSGGGFGYTF
d_call: TRBD1
clone_size: NA
v_call: TRBV28
j_call: TRBJ1-2
cdr3_length: 13

cdr3_nt: TGTGCCAGCAGCTCTAACTCCTACTACGAGCAGTACTTC
cdr3_aa: CASSSNSYYEQYF
d_call: NA
clone_size: few
v_call: TRBV7-9
j_call: TRBJ2-7
cdr3_length: 13

cdr3_nt: TGTGCCAGCCAGGACAATGAGCAGTTCTTC
cdr3_aa: CASQDNEQFF
d_call: NA
clone_size: NA
v_call: TRBV28
j_call: TRBJ2-1
cdr3_length: 10

cdr3_nt: TGTGCCATCAGTGAACCAAACAGGGCCGGCACAGATACGCAGTATTTT
cdr3_aa: CAISEPNRAGTDTQYF
d_call: NA
clone_size: NA
v_call: TRBV10-3
j_call: TRBJ2-3
cdr3_length: 16

cdr3_nt: TGTGCCAGCAGCTTGGTTAGCACCTACGAGCAGTACTTC
cdr3_aa: CASSLVSTYEQYF
d_call: NA
clone_size: NA
v_call: TRBV7-7
j_call: TRBJ2-7
cdr3_length: 13

cdr3_nt: TGTGCCAGCAGCGTAGGATTACTCCCGGGCGAGCAGTACTTC
cdr3_aa: CASSVGLLPGEQYF
d_call: NA
clone_size: once
v_call: TRBV9
j_call: TRBJ2-7
cdr3_length: 14